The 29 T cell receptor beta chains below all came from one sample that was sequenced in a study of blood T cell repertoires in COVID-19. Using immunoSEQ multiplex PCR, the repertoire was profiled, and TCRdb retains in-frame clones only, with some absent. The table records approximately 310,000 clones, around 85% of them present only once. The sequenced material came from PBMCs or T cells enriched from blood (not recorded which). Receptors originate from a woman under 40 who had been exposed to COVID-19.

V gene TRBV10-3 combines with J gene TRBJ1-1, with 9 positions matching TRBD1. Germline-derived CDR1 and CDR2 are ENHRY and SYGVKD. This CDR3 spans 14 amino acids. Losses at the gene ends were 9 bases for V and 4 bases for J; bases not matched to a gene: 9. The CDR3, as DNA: TGTGCCATTAACGGACAGGGGACCGGCACTGAAGCTTTCTTT. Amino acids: CAINGQGTGTEAFF.

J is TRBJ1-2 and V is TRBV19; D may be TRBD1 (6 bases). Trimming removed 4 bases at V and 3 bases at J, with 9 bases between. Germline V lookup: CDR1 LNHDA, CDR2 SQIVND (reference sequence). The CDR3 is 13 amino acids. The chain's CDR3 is CASSKNRDYGYTF. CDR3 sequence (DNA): TGTGCCAGTAGTAAAAACAGGGACTATGGCTACACCTTC.

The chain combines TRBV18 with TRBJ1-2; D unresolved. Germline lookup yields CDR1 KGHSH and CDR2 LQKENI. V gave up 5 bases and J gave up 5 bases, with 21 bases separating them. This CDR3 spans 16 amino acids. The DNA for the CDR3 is TGTGCCAGCTCAGCTCTCCTTGACTATCAGCCGTATGGCTACACCTTC. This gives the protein CASSALLDYQPYGYTF.

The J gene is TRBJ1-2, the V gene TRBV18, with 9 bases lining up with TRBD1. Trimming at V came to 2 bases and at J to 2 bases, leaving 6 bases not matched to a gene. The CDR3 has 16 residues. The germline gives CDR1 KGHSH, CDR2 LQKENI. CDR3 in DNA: TGTGCCAGCTCACCAAGGACAGGGGACCAAAACTATGGCTACACCTTC. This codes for CASSPRTGDQNYGYTF.

Here the CDR3 reads CASSASQTSYNEQFF. The CDR3 DNA sequence: TGTGCCAGCAGCGCAAGCCAGACATCCTACAATGAGCAGTTCTTC. V and J are TRBV7-3 and TRBJ2-1; D gene unclear. CDR3 length: 15 residues. The V gene's germline CDR1 is SGHTA and CDR2 FQGTGA. Trimming took off 5 bases at V and 1 base at J, with 12 bases between the two ends.

In nucleotides, the CDR3 is TGCGCCAGCAGTCATGGGGGCAGGGCGAACACTGAAGCTTTCTTT. Translation gives CASSHGGRANTEAFF. This chain connects TRBV5-1 to TRBJ1-1; the D gene is possibly TRBD1 (6 bases). The length of the CDR3 is 15 residues. V shed 5 bases and J shed 1 base, with 15 bases lying between them. Germline V gives CDR1 SGHRS, CDR2 YFSETQ. The full variable domain, rest sourced from reference TRBV5-1 and TRBJ1-1, is KAGVTQTPRYLIKTRGQQVTLSCSPISGHRSVSWYQQTPGQGLQFLFEYFSETQRNKGNFPGRFSGRQFSNSRSEMNVSTLELGDSALYLCASSHGGRANTEAFFGQGTRLTVV.

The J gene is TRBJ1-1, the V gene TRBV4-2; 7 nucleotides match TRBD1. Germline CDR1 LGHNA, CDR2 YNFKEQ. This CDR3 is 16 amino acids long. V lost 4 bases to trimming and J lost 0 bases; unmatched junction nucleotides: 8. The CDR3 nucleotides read TGTGCCAGCAGCCCAATGTACAGGGGAATGAACACTGAAGCTTTCTTT. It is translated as CASSPMYRGMNTEAFF.

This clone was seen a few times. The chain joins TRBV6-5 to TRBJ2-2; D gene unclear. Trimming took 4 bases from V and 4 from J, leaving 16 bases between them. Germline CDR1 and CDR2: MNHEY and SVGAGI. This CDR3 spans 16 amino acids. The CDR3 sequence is CASSSTSRHVTGELFF. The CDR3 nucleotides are TGTGCCAGCAGTTCGACGTCGCGGCACGTCACCGGGGAGCTGTTTTTT.

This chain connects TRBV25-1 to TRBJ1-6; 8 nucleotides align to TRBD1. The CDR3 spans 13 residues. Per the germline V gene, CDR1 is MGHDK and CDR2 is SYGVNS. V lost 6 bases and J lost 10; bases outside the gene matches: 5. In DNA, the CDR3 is TGTGCCAGCAGGGACAGGGTAGGATCACCCCTCCACTTT. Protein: CASRDRVGSPLHF.

CDR3 amino acids: CASSFRDYGYTF. CDR3 in DNA: TGTGCCAGCAGCTTCCGGGACTATGGCTACACCTTC. This chain connects TRBV11-1 to TRBJ1-2; no clear D gene. The V end lost 3 bases, the J end lost 3 bases, and 5 bases lay between the germline ends. CDR3 length equals 12 residues. The V gene's germline CDR1 is SGHAT and CDR2 FQDESV (reference sequence).

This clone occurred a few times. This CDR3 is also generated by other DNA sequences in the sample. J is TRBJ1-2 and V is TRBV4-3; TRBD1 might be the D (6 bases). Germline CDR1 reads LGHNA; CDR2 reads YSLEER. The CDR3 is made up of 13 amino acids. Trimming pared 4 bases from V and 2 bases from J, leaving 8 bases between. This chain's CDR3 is CASSRTANYGYTF. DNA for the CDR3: TGCGCCAGCAGCCGGACAGCAAACTATGGCTACACCTTC.

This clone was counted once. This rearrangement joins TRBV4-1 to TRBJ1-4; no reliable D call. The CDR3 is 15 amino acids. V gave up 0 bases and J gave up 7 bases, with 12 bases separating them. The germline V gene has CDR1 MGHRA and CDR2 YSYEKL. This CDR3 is CASSQEAVSGEKLFF. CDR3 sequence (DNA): TGCGCCAGCAGCCAAGAGGCGGTTAGTGGTGAAAAACTGTTTTTT.

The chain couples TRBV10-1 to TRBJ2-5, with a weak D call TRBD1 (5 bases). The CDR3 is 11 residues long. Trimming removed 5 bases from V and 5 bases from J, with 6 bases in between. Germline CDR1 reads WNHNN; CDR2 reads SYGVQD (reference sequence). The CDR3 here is CASSSGETQYF. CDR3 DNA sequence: TGCGCCAGCAGTTCAGGGGAGACCCAGTACTTC.

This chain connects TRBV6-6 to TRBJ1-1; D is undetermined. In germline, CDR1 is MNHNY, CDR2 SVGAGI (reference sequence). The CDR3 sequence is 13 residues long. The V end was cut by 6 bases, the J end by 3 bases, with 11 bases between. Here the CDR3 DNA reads TGTGCCAGCAGACCAGGACTCTACACTGAAGCTTTCTTT. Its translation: CASRPGLYTEAFF.

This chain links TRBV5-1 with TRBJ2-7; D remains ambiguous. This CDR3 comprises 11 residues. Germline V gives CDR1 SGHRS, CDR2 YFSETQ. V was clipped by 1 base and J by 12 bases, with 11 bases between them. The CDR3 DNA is TGCGCCAGCAGCTTGAATCGGGTATGGTACTTC. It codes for CASSLNRVWYF.

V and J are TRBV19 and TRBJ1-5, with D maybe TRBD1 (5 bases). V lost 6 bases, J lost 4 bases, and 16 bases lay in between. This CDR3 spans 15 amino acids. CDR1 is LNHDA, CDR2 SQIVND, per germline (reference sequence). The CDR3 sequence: CASSPDGGGNQPQHF. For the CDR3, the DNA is TGTGCCAGTAGCCCGGATGGGGGGGGGAATCAGCCCCAGCATTTT.

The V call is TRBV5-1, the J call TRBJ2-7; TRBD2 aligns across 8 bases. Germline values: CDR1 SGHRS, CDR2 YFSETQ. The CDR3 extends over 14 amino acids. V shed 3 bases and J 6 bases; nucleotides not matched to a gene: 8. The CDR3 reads CASSSGLALGEQYF. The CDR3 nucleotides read TGCGCCAGCAGCTCAGGACTAGCTCTTGGCGAGCAGTACTTC. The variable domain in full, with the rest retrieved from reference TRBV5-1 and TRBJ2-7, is KAGVTQTPRYLIKTRGQQVTLSCSPISGHRSVSWYQQTPGQGLQFLFEYFSETQRNKGNFPGRFSGRQFSNSRSEMNVSTLELGDSALYLCASSSGLALGEQYFGPGTRLTVT.

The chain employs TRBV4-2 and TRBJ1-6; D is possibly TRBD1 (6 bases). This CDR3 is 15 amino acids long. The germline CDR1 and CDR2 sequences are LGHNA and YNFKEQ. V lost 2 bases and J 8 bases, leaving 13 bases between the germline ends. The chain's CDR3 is CASSQTTGWDSPLHF. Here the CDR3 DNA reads TGTGCCAGCAGCCAAACTACAGGGTGGGATTCACCCCTCCACTTT.

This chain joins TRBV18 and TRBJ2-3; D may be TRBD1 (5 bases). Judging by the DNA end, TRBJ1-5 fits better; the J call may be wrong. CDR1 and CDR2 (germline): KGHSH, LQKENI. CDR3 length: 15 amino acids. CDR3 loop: CASSPRDSPGDTQHF. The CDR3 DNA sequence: TGTGCCAGCTCACCCAGGGACTCCCCGGGAGATACGCAGCATTTT.

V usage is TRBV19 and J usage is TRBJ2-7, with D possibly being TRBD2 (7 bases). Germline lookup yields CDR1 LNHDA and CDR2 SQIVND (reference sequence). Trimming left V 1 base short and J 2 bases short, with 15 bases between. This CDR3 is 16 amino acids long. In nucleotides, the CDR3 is TGTGCCAGTAGTATAGCGGCAGGGGAGGGAACCTACGAGCAGTACTTC. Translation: CASSIAAGEGTYEQYF.

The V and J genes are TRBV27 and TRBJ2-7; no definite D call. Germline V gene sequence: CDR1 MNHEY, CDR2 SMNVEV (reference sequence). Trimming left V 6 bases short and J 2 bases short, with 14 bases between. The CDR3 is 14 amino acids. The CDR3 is CASSPTNQPYEQYF. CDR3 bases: TGTGCCAGCAGCCCGACAAATCAACCCTACGAGCAGTACTTC.

CDR3 loop: CASSFSQAQNTEAFF. The CDR3 DNA is TGTGCCAGCAGTTTCTCGCAGGCCCAGAACACTGAAGCTTTCTTT. The V and J genes are TRBV28 and TRBJ1-1; D gene ambiguous. The V end lost 3 bases, the J end lost 1 base, and 12 bases lay between the germline ends. In germline, CDR1 is MDHEN, CDR2 SYDVKM. This CDR3 spans 15 amino acids.

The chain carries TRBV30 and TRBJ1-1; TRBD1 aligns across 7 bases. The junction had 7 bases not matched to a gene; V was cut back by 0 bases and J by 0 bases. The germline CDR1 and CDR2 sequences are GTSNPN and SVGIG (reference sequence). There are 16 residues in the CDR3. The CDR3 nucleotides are TGTGCCTGGAGTGTACGACAGGGACCCCTGAACACTGAAGCTTTCTTT. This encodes CAWSVRQGPLNTEAFF.

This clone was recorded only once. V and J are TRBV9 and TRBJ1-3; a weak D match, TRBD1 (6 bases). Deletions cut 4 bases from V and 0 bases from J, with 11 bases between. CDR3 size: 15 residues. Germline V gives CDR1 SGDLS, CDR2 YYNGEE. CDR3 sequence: CASSTRTDSGNTIYF. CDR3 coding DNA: TGTGCCAGCAGCACCCGGACAGACTCTGGAAACACCATATATTTT. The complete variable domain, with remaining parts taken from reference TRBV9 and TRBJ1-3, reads DSGVTQTPKHLITATGQRVTLRCSPRSGDLSVYWYQQSLDQGLQFLIQYYNGEERAKGNILERFSAQQFPDLHSELNLSSLELGDSALYFCASSTRTDSGNTIYFGEGSWLTVV.

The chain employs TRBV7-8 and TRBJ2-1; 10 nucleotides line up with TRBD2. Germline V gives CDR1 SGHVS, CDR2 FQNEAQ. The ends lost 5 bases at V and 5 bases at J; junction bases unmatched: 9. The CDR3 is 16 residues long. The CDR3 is CASSVRVAGGHNEQFF. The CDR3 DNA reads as TGTGCCAGCAGCGTTAGAGTAGCGGGGGGTCACAATGAGCAGTTCTTC. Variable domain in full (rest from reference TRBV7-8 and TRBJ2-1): GAGVSQSPRYKVAKRGQDVALRCDPISGHVSLFWYQQALGQGPEFLTYFQNEAQLDKSGLPSDRFFAERPEGSVSTLKIQRTQQEDSAVYLCASSVRVAGGHNEQFFGPGTRLTVL.

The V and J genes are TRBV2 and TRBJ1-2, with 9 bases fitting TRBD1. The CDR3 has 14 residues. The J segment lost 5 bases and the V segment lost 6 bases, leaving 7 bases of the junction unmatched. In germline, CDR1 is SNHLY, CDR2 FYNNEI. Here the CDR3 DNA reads TGTGCCAGCAGCGGAACCGGGACAGGGTATGGCTACACCTTC. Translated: CASSGTGTGYGYTF.

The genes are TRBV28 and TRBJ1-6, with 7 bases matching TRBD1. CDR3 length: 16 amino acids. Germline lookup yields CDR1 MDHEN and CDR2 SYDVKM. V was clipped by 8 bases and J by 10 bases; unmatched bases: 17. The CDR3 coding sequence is TGTGCCAGCGGATCGACAGGGATGATGGTCGCGTCACCCCTCCACTTT. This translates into CASGSTGMMVASPLHF.

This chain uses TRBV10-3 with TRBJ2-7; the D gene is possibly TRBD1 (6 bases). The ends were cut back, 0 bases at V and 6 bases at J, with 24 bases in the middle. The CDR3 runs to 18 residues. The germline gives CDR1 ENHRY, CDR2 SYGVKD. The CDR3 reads CAISESRVRDKAAREQYF. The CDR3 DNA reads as TGTGCCATCAGTGAGTCACGGGTCCGGGACAAAGCAGCTCGCGAGCAGTACTTC.

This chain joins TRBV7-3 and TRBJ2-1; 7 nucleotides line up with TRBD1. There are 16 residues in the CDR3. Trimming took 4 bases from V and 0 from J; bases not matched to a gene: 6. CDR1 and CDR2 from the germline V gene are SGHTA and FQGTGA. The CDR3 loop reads CASSSRDRSSYNEQFF. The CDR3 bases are TGTGCCAGCAGCTCCCGGGACAGAAGCTCCTACAATGAGCAGTTCTTC.